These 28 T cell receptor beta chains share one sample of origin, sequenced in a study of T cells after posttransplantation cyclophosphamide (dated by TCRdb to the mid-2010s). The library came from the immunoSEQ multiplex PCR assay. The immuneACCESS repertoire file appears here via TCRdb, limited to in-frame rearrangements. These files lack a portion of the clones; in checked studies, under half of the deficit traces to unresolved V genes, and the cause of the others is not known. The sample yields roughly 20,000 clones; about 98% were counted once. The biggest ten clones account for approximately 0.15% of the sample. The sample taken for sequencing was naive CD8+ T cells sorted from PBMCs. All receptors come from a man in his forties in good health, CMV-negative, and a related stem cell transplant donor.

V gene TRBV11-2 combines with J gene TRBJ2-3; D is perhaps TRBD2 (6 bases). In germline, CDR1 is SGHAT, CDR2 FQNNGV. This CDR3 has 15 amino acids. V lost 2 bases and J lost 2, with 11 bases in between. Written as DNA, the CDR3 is TGTGCCAGCAGCTTATGGCGGGGCCACACAGATACGCAGTATTTT. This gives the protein CASSLWRGHTDTQYF.

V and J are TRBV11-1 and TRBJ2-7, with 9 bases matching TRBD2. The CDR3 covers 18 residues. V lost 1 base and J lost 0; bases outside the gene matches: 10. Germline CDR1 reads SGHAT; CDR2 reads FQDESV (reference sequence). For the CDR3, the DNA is TGTGCCAGCAGCTTAGTGATGGCTAGCGGGGCGAGCTCCTACGAGCAGTACTTC. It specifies CASSLVMASGASSYEQYF.

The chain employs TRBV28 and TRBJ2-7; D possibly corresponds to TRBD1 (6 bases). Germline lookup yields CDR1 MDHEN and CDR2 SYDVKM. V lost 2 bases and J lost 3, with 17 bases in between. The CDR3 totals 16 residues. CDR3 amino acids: CASSLRGGLFLYEQYF. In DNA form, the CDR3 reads TGTGCCAGCAGTTTACGAGGGGGTTTATTTCTCTACGAGCAGTACTTC.

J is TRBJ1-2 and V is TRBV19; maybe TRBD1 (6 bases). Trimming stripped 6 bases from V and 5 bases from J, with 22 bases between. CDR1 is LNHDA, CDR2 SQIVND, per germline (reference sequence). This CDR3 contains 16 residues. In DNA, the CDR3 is TGTGCCAGTAGCCAACTCGTTCGGACAGATTTTTATGGCTACACCTTC. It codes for CASSQLVRTDFYGYTF.

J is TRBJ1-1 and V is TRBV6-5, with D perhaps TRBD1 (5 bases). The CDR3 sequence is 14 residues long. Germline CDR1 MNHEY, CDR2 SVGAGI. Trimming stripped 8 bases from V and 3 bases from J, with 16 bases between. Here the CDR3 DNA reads TGTGCCAGCTGGGGGTTTGGAGGGGACACTGAAGCTTTCTTT. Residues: CASWGFGGDTEAFF.

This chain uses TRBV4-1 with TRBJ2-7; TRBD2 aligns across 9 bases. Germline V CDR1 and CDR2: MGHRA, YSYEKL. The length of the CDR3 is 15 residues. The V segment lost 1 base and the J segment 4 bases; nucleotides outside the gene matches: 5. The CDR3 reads CASSQGVAGVYEQYF. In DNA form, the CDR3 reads TGCGCCAGCAGCCAAGGGGTAGCGGGAGTTTACGAGCAGTACTTC.

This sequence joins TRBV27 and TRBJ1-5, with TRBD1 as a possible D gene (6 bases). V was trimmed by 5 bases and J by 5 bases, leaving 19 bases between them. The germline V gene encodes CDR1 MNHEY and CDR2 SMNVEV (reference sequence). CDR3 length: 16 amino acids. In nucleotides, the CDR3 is TGTGCCAGCAGTCGTCTCGGGACACCTCCGGATCAGCCCCAGCATTTT. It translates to CASSRLGTPPDQPQHF.

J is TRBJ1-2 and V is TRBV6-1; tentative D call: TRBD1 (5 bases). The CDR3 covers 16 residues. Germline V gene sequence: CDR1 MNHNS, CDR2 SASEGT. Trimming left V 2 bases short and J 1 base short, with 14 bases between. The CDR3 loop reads CASSEYGPRGNYGYTF. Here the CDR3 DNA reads TGTGCCAGCAGTGAATATGGTCCAAGGGGTAACTATGGCTACACCTTC.

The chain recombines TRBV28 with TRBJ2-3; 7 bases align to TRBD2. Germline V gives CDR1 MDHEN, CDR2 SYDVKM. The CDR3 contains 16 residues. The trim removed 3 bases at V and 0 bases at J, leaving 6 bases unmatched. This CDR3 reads CASSLGLSTSTDTQYF. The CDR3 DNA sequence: TGTGCCAGCAGTTTGGGACTATCAACTAGCACAGATACGCAGTATTTT.

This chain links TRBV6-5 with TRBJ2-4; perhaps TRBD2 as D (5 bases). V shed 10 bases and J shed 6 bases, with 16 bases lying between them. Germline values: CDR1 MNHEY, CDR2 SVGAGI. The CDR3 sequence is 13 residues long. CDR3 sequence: CATCSAGGNIQYF. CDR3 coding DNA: TGTGCCACCTGCTCTGCGGGTGGAAACATTCAGTACTTC.

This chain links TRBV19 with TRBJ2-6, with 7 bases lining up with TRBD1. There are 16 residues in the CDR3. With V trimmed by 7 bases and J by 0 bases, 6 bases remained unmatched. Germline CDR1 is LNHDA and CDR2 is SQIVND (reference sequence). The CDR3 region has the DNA TGTGCCAGTACTTGGGACAGTACCTCTGGGGCCAACGTCCTGACTTTC. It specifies CASTWDSTSGANVLTF.

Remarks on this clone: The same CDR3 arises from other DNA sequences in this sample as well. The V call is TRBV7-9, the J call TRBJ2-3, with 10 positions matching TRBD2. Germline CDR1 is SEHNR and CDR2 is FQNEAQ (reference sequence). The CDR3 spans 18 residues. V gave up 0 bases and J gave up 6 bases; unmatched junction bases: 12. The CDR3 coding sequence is TGTGCCAGCAGCTTAGCGGGTAGGCTAGCGGGAGTATCGGATACGCAGTATTTT. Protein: CASSLAGRLAGVSDTQYF.

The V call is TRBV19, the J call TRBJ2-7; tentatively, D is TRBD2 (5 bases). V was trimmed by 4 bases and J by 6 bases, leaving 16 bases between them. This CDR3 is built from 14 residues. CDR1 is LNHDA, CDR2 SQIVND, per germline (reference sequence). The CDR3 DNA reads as TGTGCCAGTAGTACCAGTAGCGCTCCAGCCGAGCAGTACTTC. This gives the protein CASSTSSAPAEQYF. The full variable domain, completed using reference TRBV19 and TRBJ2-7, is DGGITQSPKYLFRKEGQNVTLSCEQNLNHDAMYWYRQDPGQGLRLIYYSQIVNDFQKGDIAEGYSVSREKKESFPLTVTSAQKNPTAFYLCASSTSSAPAEQYFGPGTRLTVT.

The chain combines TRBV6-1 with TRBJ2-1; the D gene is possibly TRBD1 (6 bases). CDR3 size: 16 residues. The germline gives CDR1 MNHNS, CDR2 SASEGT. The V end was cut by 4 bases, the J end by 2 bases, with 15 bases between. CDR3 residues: CASSVYTGNPYNEQFF. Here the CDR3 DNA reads TGTGCCAGCAGTGTCTACACAGGGAATCCCTACAATGAGCAGTTCTTC.

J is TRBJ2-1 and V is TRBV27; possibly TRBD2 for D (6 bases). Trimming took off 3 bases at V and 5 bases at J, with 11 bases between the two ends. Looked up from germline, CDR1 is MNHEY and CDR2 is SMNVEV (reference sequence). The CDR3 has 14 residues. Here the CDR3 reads CASSFGGLNNEQFF. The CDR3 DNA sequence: TGTGCCAGCAGTTTCGGGGGACTCAACAATGAGCAGTTCTTC.

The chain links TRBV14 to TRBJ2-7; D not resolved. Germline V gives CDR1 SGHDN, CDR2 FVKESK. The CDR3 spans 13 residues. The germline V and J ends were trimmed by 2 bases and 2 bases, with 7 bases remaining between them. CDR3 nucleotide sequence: TGTGCCAGCAGCCAACTAGGAACCTACGAGCAGTACTTC. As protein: CASSQLGTYEQYF.

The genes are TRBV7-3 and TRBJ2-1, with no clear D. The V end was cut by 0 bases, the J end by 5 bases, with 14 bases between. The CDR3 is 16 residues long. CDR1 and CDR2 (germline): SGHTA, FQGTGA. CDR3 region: CASSLTSVGRNNEQFF. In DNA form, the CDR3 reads TGTGCCAGCAGCTTAACGTCGGTCGGTAGAAACAATGAGCAGTTCTTC.

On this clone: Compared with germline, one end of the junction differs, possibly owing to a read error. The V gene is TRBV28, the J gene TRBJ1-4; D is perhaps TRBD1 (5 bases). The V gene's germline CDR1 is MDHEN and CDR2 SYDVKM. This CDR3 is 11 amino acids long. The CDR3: CASSLGTDFHF. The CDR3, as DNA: TGTGCCAGCAGTTTAGGGACTGACTTCCATTTT.

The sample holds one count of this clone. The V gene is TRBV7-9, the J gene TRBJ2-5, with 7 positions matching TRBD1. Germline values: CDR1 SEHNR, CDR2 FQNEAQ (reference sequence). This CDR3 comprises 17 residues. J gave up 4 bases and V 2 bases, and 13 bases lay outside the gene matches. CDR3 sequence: CASSLPIATGKRETQYF. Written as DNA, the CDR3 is TGTGCCAGCAGCTTACCCATCGCGACAGGGAAGAGAGAGACCCAGTACTTC.

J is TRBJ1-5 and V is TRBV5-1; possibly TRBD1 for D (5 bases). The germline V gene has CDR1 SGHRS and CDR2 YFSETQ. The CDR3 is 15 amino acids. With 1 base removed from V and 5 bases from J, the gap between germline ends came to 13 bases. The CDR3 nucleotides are TGCGCCAGCAGCTTGCAGGGTTTGTTGGATCAGCCCCAGCATTTT. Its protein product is CASSLQGLLDQPQHF.

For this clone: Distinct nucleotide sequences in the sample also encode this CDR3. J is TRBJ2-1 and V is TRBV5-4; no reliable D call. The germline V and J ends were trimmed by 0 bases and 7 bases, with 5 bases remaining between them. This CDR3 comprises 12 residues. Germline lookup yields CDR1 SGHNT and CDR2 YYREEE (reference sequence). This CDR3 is CASSLVSNEQFF. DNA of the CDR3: TGTGCCAGCAGCTTGGTTAGTAATGAGCAGTTCTTC.

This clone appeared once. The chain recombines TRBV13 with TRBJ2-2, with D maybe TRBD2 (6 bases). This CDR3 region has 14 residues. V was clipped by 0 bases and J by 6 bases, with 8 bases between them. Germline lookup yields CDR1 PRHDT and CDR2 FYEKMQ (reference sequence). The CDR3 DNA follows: TGTGCCAGCAGCTTAGGGGGGGGTTCCGGGGAGCTGTTTTTT. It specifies CASSLGGGSGELFF.

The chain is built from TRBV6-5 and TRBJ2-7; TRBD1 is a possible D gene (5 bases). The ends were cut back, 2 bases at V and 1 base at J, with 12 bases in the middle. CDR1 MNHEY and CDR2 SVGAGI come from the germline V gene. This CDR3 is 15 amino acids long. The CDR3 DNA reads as TGTGCCAGCAGTTACGACAGCCCTGGATCCTACGAGCAGTACTTC. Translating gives CASSYDSPGSYEQYF.

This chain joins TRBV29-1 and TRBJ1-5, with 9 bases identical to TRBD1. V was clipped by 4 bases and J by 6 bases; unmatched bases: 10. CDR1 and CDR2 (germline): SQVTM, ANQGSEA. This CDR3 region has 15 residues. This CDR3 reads CSVVTRGDRAQPQHF. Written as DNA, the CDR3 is TGCAGCGTTGTCACCCGAGGGGACAGGGCTCAGCCCCAGCATTTT.

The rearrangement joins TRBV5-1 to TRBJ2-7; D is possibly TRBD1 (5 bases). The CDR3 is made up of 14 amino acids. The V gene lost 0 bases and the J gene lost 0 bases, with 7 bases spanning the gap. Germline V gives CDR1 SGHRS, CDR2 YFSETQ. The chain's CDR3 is CASSLDRFSYEQYF. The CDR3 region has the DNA TGCGCCAGCAGCTTGGACAGGTTCTCCTACGAGCAGTACTTC.

CDR3 region: CASSPRQGPFSSGNTIYF. CDR3 in DNA: TGCGCCAGCAGCCCACGACAGGGTCCCTTTAGCTCTGGAAACACCATATATTTT. This rearrangement joins TRBV5-1 to TRBJ1-3; 7 bases are shared with TRBD1. V gave up 4 bases and J gave up 0 bases; unmatched junction bases: 13. The CDR3 runs to 18 residues. CDR1 is SGHRS and CDR2 is YFSETQ in the germline V gene.

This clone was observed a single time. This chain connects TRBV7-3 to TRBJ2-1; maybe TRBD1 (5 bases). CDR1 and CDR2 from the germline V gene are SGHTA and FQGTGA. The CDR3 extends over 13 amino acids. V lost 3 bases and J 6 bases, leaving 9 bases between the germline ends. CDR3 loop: CASSFGQSNEQFF. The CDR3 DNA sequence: TGTGCCAGCAGCTTCGGACAATCCAATGAGCAGTTCTTC.

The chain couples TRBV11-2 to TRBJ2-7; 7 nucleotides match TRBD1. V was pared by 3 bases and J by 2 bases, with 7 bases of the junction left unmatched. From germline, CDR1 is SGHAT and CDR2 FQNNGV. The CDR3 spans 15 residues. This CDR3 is CASSFFSGTAYEQYF. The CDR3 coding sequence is TGTGCCAGCAGCTTCTTTTCCGGGACAGCCTACGAGCAGTACTTC.